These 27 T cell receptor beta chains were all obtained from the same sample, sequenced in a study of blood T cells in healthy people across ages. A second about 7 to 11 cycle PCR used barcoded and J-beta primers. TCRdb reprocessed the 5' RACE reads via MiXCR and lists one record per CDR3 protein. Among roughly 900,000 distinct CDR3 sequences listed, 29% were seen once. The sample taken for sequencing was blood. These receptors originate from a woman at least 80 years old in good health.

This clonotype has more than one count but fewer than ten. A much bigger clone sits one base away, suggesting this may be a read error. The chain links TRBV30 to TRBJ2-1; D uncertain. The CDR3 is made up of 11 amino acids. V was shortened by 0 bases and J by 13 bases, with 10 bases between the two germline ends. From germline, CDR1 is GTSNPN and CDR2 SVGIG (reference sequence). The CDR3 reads CAWSVEETQFF. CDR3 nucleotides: TGTGCCTGGAGTGTTGAAGAGACCCAGTTCTTC. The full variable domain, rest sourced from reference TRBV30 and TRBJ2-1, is SQTIHQWPATLVQPVGSPLSLECTVEGTSNPNLYWYRQAAGRGLQLLFYSVGIGQISSEVPQNLSASRPQDRQFILSSKKLLLSDSGFYLCAWSVEETQFFGPGTRLTVL.

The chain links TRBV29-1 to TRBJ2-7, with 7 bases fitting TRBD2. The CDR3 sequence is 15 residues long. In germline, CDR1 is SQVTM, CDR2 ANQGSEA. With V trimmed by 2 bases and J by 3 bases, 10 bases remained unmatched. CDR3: CSVETGGRIDYEQYF. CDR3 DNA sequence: TGCAGCGTTGAAACGGGCGGGAGAATAGACTACGAGCAGTACTTC.

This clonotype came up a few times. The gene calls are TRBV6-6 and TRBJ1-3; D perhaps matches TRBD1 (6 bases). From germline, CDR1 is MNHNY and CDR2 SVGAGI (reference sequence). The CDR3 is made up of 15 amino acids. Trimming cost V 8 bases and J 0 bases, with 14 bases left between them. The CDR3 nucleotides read TGTGCCAGCCAAGGACAGCTAACCTCTGGAAACACCATATATTTT. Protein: CASQGQLTSGNTIYF.

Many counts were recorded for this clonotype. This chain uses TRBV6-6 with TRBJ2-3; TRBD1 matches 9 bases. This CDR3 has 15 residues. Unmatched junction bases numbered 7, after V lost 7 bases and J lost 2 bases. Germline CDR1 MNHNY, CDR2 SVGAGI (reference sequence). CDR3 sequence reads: CASTQGQGNTDTQYF. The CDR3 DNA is TGTGCCAGCACTCAGGGACAGGGAAACACAGATACGCAGTATTTT.

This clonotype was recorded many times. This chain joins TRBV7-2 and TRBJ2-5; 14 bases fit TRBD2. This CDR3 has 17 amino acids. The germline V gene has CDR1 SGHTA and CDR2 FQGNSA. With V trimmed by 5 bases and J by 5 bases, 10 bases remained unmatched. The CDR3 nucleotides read TGTGCCAGCAGCGCCAGACTAGCGGGGGGGCTGGGGGAGACCCAGTACTTC. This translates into CASSARLAGGLGETQYF.

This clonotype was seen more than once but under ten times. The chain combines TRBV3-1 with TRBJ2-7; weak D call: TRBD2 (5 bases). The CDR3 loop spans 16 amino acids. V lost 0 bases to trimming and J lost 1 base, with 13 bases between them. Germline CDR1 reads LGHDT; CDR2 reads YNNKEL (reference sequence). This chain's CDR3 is CASSQDPSGRSYEQYF. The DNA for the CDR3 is TGTGCCAGCAGCCAAGATCCCAGCGGTCGATCCTACGAGCAGTACTTC.

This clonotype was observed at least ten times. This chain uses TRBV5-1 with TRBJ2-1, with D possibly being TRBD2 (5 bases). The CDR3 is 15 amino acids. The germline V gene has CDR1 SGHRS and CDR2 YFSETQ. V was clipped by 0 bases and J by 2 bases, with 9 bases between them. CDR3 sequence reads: CASSLGSATYNEQFF. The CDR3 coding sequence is TGCGCCAGCAGCTTGGGTAGCGCAACCTACAATGAGCAGTTCTTC.

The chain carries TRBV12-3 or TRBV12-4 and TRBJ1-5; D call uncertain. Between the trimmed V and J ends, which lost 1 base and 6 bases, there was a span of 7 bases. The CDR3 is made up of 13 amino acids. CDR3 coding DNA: TGTGCCAGCAGTTTAGGTCGGGTTCAGCCCCAGCATTTT. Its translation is CASSLGRVQPQHF.

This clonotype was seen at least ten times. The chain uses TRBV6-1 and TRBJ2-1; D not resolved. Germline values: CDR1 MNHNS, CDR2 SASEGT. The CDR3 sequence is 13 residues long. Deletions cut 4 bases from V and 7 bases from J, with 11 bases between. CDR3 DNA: TGTGCCAGCAGTGCCATACAATGGAATGAGCAGTTCTTC. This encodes CASSAIQWNEQFF.

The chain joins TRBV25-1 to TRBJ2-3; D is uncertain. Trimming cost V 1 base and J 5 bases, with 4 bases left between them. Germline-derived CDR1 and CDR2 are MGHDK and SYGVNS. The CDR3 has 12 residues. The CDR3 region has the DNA TGTGCCAGCAGTGAATGGTTAGATACGCAGTATTTT. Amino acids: CASSEWLDTQYF.

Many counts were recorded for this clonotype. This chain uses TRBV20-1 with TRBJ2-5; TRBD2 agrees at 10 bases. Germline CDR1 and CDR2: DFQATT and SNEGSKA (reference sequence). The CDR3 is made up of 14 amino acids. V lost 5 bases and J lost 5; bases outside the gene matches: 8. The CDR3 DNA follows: TGCAGTGCTCCTCAGCGGGGGGGTGAGGAGACCCAGTACTTC. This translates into CSAPQRGGEETQYF.

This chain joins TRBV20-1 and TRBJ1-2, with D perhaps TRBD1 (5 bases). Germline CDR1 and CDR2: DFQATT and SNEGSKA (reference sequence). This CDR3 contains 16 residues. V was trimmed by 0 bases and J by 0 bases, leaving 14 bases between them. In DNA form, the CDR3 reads TGCAGTGCTAGAGAGTGGGGTGAGACAGCTAACTATGGCTACACCTTC. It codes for CSAREWGETANYGYTF.

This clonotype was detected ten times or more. CDR3 protein: CASSPGGGIYGYTF. In DNA form, the CDR3 reads TGTGCCAGCAGCCCTGGTGGAGGGATCTATGGCTACACCTTC. The rearrangement links TRBV7-2 to TRBJ1-2; D ambiguous. Between the trimmed V and J ends, which lost 5 bases and 4 bases, there was a span of 14 bases. The CDR3 covers 14 residues. Germline V gene data show CDR1 as SGHTA and CDR2 as FQGNSA.

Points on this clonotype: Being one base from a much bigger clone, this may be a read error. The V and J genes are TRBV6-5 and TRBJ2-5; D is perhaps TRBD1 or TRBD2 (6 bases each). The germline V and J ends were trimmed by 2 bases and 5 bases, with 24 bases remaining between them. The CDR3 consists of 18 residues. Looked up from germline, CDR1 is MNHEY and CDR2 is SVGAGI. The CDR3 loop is CASSYAKFGGGIGETQYF. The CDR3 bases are TGTGCCAGCAGTTACGCGAAATTTGGAGGGGGGATAGGGGAGACCCAGTACTTC.

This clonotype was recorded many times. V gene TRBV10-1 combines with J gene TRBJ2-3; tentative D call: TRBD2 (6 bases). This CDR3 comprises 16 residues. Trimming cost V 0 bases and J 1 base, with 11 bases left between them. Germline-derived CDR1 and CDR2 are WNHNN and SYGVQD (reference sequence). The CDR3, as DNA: TGCGCCAGCAGTGAGTCGAAGTGGGGGGGCACAGATACGCAGTATTTT. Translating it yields CASSESKWGGTDTQYF.

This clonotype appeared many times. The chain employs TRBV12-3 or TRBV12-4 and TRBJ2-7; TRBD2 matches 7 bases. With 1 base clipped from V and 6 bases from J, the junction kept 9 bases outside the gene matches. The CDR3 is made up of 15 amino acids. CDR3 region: CASSLGEGRVGEQYF. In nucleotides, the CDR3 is TGTGCCAGCAGTTTAGGGGAGGGTCGTGTGGGCGAGCAGTACTTC.

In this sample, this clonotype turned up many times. In nucleotides, the CDR3 is TGCAGTGCTCGGGACGGGGTCTACGAGCAGTACTTC. Translating it yields CSARDGVYEQYF. The chain is built from TRBV20-1 and TRBJ2-7, with D perhaps TRBD1 or TRBD2 (5 bases each). Germline CDR1 reads DFQATT; CDR2 reads SNEGSKA (reference sequence). V was shortened by 5 bases and J by 3 bases, with 11 bases between the two germline ends. The CDR3 sequence is 12 residues long.

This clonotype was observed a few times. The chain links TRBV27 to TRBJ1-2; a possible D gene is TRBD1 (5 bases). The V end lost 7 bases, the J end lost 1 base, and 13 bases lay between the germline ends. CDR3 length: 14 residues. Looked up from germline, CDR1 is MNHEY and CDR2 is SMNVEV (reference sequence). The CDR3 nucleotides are TGTGCCAGCACCCCCCGTGGGGGTAACTATGGCTACACCTTC. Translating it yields CASTPRGGNYGYTF.

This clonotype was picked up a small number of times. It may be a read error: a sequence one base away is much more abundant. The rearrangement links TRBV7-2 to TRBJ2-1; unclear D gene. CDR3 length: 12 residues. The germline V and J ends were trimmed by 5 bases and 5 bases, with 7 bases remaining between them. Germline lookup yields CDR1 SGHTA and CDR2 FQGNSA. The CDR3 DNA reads TGTGCCAGCAGCCCGCAGAACAATGAGCAGTTCTTC. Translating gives CASSPQNNEQFF. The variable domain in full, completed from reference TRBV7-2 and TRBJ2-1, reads GAGVSQSPSNKVTEKGKDVELRCDPISGHTALYWYRQSLGQGLEFLIYFQGNSAPDKSGLPSDRFSAERTGGSVSTLTIQRTQQEDSAVYLCASSPQNNEQFFGPGTRLTVL.

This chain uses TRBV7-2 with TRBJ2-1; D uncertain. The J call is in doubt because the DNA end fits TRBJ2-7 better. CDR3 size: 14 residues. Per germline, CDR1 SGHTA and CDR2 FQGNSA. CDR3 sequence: CASGLEANYNEQYF. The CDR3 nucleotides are TGTGCCAGCGGCCTAGAGGCTAACTACAATGAGCAGTACTTC.

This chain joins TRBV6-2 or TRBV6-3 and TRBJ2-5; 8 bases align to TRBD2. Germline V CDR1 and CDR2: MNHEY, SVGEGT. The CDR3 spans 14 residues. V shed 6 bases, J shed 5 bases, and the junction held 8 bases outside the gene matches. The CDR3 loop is CASSFRTSLETQYF. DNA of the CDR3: TGTGCCAGCAGCTTTAGGACTAGCCTGGAGACCCAGTACTTC.

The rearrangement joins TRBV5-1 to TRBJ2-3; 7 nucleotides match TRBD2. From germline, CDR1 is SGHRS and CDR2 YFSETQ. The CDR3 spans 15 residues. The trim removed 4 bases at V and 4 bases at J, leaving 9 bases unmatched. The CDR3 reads CASSPEGRVADTQYF. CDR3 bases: TGCGCCAGCAGCCCGGAGGGGAGGGTCGCAGATACGCAGTATTTT.

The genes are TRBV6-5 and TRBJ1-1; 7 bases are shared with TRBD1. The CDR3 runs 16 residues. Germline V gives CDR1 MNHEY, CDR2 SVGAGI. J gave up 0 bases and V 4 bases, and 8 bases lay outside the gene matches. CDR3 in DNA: TGTGCCAGCAGTTCCCCCTCGACAGGGATGAACACTGAAGCTTTCTTT. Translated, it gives CASSSPSTGMNTEAFF.

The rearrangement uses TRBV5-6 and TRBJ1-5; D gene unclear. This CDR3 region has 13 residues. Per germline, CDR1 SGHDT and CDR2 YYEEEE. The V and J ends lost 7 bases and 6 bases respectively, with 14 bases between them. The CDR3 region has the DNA TGTGCCAGCGGCTATGGGGTAGGTCAGCCCCAGCATTTT. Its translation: CASGYGVGQPQHF.

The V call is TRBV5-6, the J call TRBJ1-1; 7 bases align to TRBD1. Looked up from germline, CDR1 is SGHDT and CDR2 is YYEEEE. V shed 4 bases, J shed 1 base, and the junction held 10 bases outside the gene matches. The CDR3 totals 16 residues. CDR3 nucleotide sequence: TGTGCCAGCAGCCTATACCAGGGGGAGGGGAACACTGAAGCTTTCTTT. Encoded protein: CASSLYQGEGNTEAFF.

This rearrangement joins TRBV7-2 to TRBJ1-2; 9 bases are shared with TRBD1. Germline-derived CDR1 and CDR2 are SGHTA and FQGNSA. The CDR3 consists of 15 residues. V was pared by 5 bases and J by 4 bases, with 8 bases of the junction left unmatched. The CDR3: CASSLQTGGSYGYTF. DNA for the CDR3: TGTGCCAGCAGCCTACAGACAGGGGGGAGCTATGGCTACACCTTC.

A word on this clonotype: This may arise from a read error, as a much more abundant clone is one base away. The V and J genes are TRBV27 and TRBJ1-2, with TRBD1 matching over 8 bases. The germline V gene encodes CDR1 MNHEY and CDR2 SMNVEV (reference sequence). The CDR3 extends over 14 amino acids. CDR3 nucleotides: TGTGCCAGCAGCCGGACAGGGTATGACTATGGCTGCACCTTC. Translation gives CASSRTGYDYGCTF.